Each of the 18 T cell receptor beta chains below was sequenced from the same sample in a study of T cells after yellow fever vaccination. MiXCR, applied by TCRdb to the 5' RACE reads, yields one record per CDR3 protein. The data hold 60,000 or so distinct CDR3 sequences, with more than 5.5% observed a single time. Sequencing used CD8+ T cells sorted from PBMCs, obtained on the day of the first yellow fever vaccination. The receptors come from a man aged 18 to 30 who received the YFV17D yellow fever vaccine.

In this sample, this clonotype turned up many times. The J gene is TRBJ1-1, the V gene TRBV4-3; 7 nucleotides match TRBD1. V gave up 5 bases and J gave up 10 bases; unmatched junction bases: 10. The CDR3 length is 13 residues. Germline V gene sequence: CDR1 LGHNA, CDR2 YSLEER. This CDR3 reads CASSVDSTGLAFF. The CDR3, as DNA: TGCGCCAGCAGCGTAGATTCGACAGGGCTAGCTTTCTTT.

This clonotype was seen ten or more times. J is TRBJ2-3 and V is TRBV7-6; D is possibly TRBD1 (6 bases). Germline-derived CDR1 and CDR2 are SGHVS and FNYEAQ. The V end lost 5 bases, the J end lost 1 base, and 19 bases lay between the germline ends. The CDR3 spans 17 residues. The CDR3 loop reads CASSTPSRGQGTDTQYF. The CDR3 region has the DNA TGTGCCAGCAGCACACCCAGTAGGGGACAAGGCACAGATACGCAGTATTTT.

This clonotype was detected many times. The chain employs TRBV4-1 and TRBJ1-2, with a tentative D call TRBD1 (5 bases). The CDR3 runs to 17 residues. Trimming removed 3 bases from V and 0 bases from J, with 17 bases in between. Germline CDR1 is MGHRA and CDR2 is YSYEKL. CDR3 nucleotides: TGCGCCAGCAGCCATCCTCGAGGGGCGGAGGCTAACTATGGCTACACCTTC. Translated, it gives CASSHPRGAEANYGYTF.

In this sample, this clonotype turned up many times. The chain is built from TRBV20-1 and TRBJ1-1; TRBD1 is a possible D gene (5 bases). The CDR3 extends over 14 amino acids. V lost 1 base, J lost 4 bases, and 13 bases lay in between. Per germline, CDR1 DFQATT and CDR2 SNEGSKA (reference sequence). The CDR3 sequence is CSARGVGRVTEAFF. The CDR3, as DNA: TGCAGTGCTAGAGGGGTCGGCAGGGTCACTGAAGCTTTCTTT.

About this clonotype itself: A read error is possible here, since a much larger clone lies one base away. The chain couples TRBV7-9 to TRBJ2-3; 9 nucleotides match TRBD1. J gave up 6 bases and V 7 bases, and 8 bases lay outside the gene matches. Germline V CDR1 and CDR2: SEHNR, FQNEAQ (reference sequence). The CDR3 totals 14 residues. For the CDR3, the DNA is TGTGCCAGCAACCAGGACAGGGGATGGGATACGCAGTATTTT. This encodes CASNQDRGWDTQYF.

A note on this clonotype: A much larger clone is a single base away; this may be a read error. This CDR3 reads CVSSFGGLNTEAFF. In nucleotides, the CDR3 is TGTGTCAGCAGTTTCGGGGGGCTGAACACTGAAGCTTTCTTT. The V and J genes are TRBV27 and TRBJ1-1; TRBD1 is a possible D gene (6 bases). The CDR3 has 14 residues. Germline V gives CDR1 MNHEY, CDR2 SMNVEV (reference sequence).

This chain's CDR3 is CASSQEAAGGPGTEAFF. CDR3 coding DNA: TGCGCCAGCAGCCAAGAGGCCGCGGGAGGGCCCGGCACTGAAGCTTTCTTT. V and J are TRBV4-1 and TRBJ1-1, with D hard to call. This CDR3 comprises 17 residues. From germline, CDR1 is MGHRA and CDR2 YSYEKL. The ends were cut back, 0 bases at V and 4 bases at J, with 18 bases in the middle.

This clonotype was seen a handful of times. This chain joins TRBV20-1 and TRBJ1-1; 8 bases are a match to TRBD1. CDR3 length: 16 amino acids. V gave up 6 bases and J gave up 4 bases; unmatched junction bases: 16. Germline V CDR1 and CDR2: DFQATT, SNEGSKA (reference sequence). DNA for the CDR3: TGCAGTGCCGCACTACTCCGGGACAGGTCGCCCACTGAAGCTTTCTTT. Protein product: CSAALLRDRSPTEAFF.

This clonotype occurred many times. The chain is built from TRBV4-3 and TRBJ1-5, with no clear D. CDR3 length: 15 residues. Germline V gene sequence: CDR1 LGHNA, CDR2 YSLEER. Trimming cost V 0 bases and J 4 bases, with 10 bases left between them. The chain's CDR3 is CASSQDLGPNQPQHF. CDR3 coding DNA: TGCGCCAGCAGCCAAGATCTTGGACCTAATCAGCCCCAGCATTTT.

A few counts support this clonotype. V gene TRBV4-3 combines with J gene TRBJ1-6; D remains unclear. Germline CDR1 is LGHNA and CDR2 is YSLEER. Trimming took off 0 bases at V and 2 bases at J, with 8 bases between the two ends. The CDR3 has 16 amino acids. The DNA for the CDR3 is TGCGCCAGCAGCCAAGACCAGGCCACCTATAATTCACCCCTCCACTTT. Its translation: CASSQDQATYNSPLHF.

The CDR3 spells CSAREPGQYGYTF. CDR3 nucleotide sequence: TGCAGTGCTAGAGAGCCGGGACAGTATGGCTACACCTTC. The chain employs TRBV20-1 and TRBJ1-2, with 7 positions matching TRBD1. CDR3 size: 13 residues. The germline CDR1 and CDR2 sequences are DFQATT and SNEGSKA (reference sequence). Trimming at V came to 0 bases and at J to 5 bases, leaving 3 bases not matched to a gene.

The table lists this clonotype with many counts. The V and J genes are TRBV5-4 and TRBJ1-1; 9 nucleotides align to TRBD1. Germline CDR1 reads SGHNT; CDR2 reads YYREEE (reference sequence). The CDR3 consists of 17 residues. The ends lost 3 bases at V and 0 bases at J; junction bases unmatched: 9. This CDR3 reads CASSSTDYRGLNTEAFF. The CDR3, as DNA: TGTGCCAGCAGCTCAACCGACTACAGGGGGCTGAACACTGAAGCTTTCTTT.

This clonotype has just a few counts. CDR3 in amino acids: CASSPTGGGNQPQHF. CDR3 coding DNA: TGTGCCAGCAGTCCTACAGGGGGCGGCAATCAGCCCCAGCATTTT. The chain couples TRBV6-1 to TRBJ1-5, with 9 positions matching TRBD1. V was pared by 5 bases and J by 2 bases, with 4 bases of the junction left unmatched. The CDR3 has 15 amino acids. Germline-derived CDR1 and CDR2 are MNHNS and SASEGT.

In DNA, the CDR3 is TGTGCCAGCAGCACCGCTCTCCCGCAAGAGACCCAGTACTTC. Encoded protein: CASSTALPQETQYF. The V gene is TRBV7-8, the J gene TRBJ2-5; no firm D call. Germline V gene lookup returns CDR1 SGHVS and CDR2 FQNEAQ. This CDR3 comprises 14 residues. Trimming cost V 5 bases and J 2 bases, with 12 bases left between them.

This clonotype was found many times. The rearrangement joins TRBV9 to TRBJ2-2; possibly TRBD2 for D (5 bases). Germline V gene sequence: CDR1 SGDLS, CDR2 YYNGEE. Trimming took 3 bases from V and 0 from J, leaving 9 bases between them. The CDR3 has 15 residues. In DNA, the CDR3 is TGTGCCAGCAGCGGTACGGGGTCGAACACCGGGGAGCTGTTTTTT. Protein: CASSGTGSNTGELFF.

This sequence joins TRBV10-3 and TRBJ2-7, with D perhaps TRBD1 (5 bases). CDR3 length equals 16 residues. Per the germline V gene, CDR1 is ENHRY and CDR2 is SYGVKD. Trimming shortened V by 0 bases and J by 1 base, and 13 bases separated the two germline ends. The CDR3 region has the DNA TGTGCCATCAGTGAGTCTTTGGCAGGGTGGTCCTACGAGCAGTACGTC. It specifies CAISESLAGWSYEQYV.

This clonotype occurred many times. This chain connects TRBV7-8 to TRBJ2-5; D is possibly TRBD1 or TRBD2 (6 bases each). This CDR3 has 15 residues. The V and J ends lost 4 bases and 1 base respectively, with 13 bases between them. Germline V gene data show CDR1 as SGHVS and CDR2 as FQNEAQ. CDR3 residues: CASSWGAGRQETQYF. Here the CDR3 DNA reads TGTGCCAGCAGCTGGGGGGCGGGGCGCCAAGAGACCCAGTACTTC.

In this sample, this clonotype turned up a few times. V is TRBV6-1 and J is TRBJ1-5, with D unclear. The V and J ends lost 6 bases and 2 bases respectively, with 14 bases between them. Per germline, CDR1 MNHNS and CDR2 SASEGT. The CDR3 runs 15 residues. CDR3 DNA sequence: TGTGCCAGCAGGCTACGGGGTTGGGGCAATCAGCCCCAGCATTTT. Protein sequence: CASRLRGWGNQPQHF.